The clone carrying this TCR beta chain was seen ten or more times. Its antigen is not known. V lost 0 bases, J lost 5 bases, and 10 bases lay in between. CDR1 is SGHRS and CDR2 is YFSETQ in the germline V gene. The CDR3 length is 14 residues. This entry comes from a study of T-cell reconstitution after alpha-beta-depleted transplantation in children. Study observations and caveats: Surviving recipient T cells and intrathymic progenitors accounted for some patients' high TCRbeta diversity at day 60. T cells produced anew were the main source of T-cell counts and diversity one year after transplant. Reportedly, roughly two months post-transplant, alpha-beta T cells arose from several hundred expanded graft clones.

Preparation of the TCRbeta library was carried out with unique molecular identifiers. MiXCR, run by TCRdb on the PCR reads, gives a single entry per CDR3 protein. The data show 25,000 to 35,000 distinct CDR3 sequences, about 7% seen once. This chain uses TRBV5-1 with TRBJ2-3; no definite D call. Source: peripheral blood, taken 60 days after TCRalphabeta/CD19-depleted stem cell transplant. This sequence was found in a child less than two years old who had a stem cell transplant for acute myeloid leukemia, so the T cells may come from the graft donor. For the CDR3, the DNA is TGCGCCAGCAGCTTGGCCCCTCTGGGAGATACGCAGTATTTT. Protein sequence: CASSLAPLGDTQYF. The whole variable domain, filled in from reference TRBV5-1 and TRBJ2-3, reads KAGVTQTPRYLIKTRGQQVTLSCSPISGHRSVSWYQQTPGQGLQFLFEYFSETQRNKGNFPGRFSGRQFSNSRSEMNVSTLELGDSALYLCASSLAPLGDTQYFGPGTRLTVL.